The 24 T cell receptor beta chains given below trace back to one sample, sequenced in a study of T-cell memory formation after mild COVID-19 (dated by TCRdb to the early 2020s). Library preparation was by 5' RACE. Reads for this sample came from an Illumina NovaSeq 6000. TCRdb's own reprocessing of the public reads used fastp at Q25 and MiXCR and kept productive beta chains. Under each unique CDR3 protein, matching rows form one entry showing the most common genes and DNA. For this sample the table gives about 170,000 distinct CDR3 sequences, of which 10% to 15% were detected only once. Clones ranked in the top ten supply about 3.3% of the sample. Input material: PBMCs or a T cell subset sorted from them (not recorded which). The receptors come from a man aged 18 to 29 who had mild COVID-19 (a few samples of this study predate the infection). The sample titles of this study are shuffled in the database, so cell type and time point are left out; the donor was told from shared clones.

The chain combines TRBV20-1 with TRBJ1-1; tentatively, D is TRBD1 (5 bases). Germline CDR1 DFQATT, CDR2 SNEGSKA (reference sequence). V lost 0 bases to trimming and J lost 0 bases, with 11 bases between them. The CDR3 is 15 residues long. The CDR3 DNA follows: TGCAGTGCTAGAGACGGGAGGGACGTGAACACTGAAGCTTTCTTT. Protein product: CSARDGRDVNTEAFF.

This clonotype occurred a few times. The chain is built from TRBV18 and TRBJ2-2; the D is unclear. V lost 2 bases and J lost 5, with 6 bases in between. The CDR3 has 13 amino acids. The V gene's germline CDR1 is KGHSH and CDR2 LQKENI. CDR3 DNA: TGTGCCAGCTCACCATCCCGGACCGGGGAGCTGTTTTTT. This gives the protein CASSPSRTGELFF.

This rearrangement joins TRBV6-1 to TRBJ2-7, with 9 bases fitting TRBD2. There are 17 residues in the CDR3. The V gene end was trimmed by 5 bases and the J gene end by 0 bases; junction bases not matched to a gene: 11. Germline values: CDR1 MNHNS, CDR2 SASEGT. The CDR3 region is CASSRSSGGQPSYEQYV. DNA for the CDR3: TGTGCCAGCAGTAGAAGTAGCGGGGGCCAACCCTCCTACGAGCAGTACGTC.

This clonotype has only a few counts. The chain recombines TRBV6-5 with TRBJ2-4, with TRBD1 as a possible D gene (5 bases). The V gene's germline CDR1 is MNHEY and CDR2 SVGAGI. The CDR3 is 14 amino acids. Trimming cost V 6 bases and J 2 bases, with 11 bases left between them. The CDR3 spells CASSQGITKNIQYF. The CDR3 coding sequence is TGTGCCAGCAGCCAGGGAATAACCAAAAACATTCAGTACTTC.

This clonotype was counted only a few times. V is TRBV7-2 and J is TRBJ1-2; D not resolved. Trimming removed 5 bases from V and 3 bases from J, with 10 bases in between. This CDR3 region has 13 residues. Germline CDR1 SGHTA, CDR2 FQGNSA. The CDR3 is CASSPYRDYGYTF. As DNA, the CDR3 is TGTGCCAGCAGCCCCTACCGGGACTATGGCTACACCTTC.

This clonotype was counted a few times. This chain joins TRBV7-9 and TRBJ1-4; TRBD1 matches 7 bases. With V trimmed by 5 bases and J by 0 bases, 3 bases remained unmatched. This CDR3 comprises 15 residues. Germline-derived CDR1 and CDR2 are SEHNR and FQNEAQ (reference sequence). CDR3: CASSQDRPTNEKLFF. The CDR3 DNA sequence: TGTGCCAGCAGCCAGGACAGGCCAACTAATGAAAAACTGTTTTTT.

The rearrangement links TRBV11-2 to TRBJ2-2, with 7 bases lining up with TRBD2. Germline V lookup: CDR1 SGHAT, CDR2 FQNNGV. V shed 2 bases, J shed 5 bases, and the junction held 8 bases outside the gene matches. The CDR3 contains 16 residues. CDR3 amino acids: CASSLRLAGSTGELFF. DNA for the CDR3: TGTGCCAGCAGCTTACGACTAGCAGGGAGTACCGGGGAGCTGTTTTTT.

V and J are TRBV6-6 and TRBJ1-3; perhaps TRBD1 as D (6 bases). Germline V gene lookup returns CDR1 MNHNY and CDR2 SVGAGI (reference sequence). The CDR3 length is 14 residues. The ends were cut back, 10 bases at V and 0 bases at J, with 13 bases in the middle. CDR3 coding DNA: TGTGCCACCATACTAGGGGGCTCTGGAAACACCATATATTTT. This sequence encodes CATILGGSGNTIYF.

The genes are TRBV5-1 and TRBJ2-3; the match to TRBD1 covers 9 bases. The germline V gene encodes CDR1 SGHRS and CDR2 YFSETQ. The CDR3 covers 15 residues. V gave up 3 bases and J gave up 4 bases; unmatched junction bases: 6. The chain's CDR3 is CASSSGQGISDTQYF. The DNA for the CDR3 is TGCGCCAGCAGCTCCGGACAGGGGATTTCAGATACGCAGTATTTT.

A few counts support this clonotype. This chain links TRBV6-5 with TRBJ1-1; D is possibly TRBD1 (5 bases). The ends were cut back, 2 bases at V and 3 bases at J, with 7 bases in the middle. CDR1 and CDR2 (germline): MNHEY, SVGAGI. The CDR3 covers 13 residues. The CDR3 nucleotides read TGTGCCAGCAGTTACGCAGGGCACACTGAAGCTTTCTTT. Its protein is CASSYAGHTEAFF.

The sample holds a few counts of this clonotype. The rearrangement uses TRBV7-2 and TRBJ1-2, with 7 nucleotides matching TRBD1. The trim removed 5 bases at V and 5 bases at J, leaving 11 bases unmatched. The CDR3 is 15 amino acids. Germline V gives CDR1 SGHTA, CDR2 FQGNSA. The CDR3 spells CASSRGTAQDYGYTF. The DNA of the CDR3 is TGTGCCAGCAGCCGAGGGACAGCGCAGGATTATGGCTACACCTTC.

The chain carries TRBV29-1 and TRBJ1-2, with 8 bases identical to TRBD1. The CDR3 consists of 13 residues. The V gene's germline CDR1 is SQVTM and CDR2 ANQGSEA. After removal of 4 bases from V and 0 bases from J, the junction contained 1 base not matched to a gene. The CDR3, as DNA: TGCAGCGTTGGACAGGGGACTAACTATGGCTACACCTTC. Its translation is CSVGQGTNYGYTF.

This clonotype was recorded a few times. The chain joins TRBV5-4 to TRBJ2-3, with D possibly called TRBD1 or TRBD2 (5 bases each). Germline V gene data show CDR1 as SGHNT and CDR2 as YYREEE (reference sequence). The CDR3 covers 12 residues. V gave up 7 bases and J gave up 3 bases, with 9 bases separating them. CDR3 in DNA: TGTGCCAGCGCAGAGGGGACAGATACGCAGTATTTT. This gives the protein CASAEGTDTQYF.

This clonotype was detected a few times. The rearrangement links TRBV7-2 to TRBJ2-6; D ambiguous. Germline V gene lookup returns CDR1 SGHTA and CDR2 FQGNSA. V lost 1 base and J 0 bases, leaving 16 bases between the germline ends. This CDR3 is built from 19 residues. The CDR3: CASSLEGGVTYSGANVLTF. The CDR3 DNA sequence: TGTGCCAGCAGCTTAGAAGGTGGCGTAACCTACTCTGGGGCCAACGTCCTGACTTTC.

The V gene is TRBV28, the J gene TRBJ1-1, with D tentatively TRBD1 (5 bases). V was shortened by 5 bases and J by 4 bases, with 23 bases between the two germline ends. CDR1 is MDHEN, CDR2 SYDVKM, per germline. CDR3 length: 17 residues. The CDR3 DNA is TGTGCCAGCAGTCCGTTGGGCCGGGGCCCCACTGGCACTGAAGCTTTCTTT. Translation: CASSPLGRGPTGTEAFF.

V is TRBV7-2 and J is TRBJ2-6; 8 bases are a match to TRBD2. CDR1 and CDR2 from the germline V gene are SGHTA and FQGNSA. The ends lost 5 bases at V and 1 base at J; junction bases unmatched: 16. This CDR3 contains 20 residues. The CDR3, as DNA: TGTGCCAGCAGCCTCCCCCGGGGGGGAATCTACTCATCTGGGGCCAACGTCCTGACTTTC. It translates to CASSLPRGGIYSSGANVLTF.

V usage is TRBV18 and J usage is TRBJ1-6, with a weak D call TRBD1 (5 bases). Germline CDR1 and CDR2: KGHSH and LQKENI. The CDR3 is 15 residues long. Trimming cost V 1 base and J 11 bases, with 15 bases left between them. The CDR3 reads CASSPQGQTAAPLHF. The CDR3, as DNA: TGTGCCAGCTCACCACAGGGGCAAACTGCCGCACCCCTCCACTTT.

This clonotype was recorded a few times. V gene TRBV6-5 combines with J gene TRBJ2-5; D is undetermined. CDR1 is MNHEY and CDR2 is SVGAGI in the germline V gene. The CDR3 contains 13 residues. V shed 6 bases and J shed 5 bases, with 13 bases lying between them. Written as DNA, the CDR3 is TGTGCCAGCAGCGTTTGGGCGGAGGAGACCCAGTACTTC. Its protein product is CASSVWAEETQYF.

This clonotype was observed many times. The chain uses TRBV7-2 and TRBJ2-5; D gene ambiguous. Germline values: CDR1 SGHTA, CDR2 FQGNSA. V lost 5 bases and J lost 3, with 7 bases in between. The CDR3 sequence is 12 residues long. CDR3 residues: CASSPQKETQYF. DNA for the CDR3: TGTGCCAGCAGCCCACAAAAAGAGACCCAGTACTTC.

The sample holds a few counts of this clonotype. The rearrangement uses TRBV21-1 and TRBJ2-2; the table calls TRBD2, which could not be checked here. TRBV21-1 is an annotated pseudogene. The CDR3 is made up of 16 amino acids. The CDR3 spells CASSCIAGGNTGELFF. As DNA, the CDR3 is TGTGCCAGCAGCTGTATAGCGGGGGGGAACACCGGGGAGCTGTTTTTT.

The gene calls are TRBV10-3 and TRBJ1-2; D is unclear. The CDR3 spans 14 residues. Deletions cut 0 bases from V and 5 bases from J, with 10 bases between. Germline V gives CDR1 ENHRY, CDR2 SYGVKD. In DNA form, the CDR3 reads TGTGCCATCAGTGAGTCAGGAGTGGGGTATGGCTACACCTTC. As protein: CAISESGVGYGYTF.

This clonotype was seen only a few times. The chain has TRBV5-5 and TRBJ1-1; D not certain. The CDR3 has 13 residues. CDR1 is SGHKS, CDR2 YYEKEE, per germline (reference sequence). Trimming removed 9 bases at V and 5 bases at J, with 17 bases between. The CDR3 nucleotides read TGTGCCACTTCGCCCGGCCAATGGACTGAAGCTTTCTTT. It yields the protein CATSPGQWTEAFF.

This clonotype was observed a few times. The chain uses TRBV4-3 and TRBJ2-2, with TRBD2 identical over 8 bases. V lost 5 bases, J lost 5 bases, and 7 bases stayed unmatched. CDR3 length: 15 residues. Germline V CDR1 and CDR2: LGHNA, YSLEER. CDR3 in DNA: TGCGCCAGCAGCACCGGGGGGGCTTGGACCGGGGAGCTGTTTTTT. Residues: CASSTGGAWTGELFF.

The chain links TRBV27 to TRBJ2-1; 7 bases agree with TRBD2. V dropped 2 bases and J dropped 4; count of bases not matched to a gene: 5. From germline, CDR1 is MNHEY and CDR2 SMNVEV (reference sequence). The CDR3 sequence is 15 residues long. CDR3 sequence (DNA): TGTGCCAGCAGTTTAGTTTCTAGCGGTTACAATGAGCAGTTCTTC. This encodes CASSLVSSGYNEQFF.